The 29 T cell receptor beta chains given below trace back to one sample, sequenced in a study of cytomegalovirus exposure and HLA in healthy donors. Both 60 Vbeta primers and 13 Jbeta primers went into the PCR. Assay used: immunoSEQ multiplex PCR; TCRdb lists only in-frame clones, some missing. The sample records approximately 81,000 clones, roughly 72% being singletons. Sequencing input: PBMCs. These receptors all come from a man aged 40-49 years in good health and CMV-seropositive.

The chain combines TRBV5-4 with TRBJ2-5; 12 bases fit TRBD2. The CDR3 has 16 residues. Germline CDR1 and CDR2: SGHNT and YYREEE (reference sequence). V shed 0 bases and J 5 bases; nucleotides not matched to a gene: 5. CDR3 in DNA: TGTGCCAGCAGCTTGGCGGCTAGCGGGGGGGCCGAGACCCAGTACTTC. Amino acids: CASSLAASGGAETQYF.

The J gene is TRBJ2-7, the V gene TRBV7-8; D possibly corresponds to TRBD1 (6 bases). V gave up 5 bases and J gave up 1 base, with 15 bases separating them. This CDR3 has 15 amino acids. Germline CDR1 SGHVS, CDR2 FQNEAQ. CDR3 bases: TGTGCCAGCAGCCTACTTCGGACAGCTTCCTACGAGCAGTACTTC. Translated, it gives CASSLLRTASYEQYF.

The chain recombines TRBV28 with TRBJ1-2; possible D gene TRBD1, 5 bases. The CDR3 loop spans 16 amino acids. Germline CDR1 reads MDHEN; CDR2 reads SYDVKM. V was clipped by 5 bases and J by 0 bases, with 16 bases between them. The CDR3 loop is CASSPGGTPANYGYTF. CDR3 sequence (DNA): TGTGCCAGCAGTCCGGGCGGGACCCCTGCTAACTATGGCTACACCTTC.

The chain's CDR3 is CASSPPRMGGYEQYF. The DNA of the CDR3 is TGTGCCAGCTCACCACCCCGGATGGGGGGTTACGAGCAGTACTTC. This chain uses TRBV18 with TRBJ2-7; tentatively, D is TRBD2 (6 bases). CDR3 size: 15 residues. The V gene's germline CDR1 is KGHSH and CDR2 LQKENI. V lost 0 bases and J lost 4, with 13 bases in between.

CDR3 loop: CAWSIPRGEQYF. DNA of the CDR3: TGTGCCTGGAGTATCCCCCGGGGCGAGCAGTACTTC. The V and J genes are TRBV30 and TRBJ2-7; tentative D call: TRBD2 (5 bases). V shed 2 bases and J shed 6 bases, with 11 bases lying between them. Germline V lookup: CDR1 GTSNPN, CDR2 SVGIG (reference sequence). This CDR3 has 12 amino acids.

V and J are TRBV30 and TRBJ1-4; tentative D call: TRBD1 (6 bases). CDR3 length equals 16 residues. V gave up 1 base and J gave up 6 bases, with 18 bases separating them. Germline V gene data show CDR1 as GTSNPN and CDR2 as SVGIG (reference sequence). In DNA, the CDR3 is TGTGCCTGGAGTGGTCCCCGGGACAAATCGGATGAAAAACTGTTTTTT. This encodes CAWSGPRDKSDEKLFF.

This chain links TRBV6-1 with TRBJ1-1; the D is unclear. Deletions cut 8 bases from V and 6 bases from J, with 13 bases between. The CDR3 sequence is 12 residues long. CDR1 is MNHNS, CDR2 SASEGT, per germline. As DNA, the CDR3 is TGTGCCAGCGACGGAGGGTGGGCTGAAGCTTTCTTT. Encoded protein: CASDGGWAEAFF.

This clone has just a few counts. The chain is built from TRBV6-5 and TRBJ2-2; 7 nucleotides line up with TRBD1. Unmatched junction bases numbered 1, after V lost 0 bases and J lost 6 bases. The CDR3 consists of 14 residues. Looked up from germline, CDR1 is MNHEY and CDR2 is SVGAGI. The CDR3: CASSYSGGPGELFF. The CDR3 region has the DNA TGTGCCAGCAGTTACTCAGGGGGCCCCGGGGAGCTGTTTTTT.

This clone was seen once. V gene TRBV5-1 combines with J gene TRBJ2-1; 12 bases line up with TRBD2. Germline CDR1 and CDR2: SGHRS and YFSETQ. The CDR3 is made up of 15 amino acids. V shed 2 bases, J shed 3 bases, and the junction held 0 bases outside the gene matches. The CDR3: CASSLLAGGYNEQFF. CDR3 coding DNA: TGCGCCAGCAGCTTACTAGCGGGGGGCTACAATGAGCAGTTCTTC.

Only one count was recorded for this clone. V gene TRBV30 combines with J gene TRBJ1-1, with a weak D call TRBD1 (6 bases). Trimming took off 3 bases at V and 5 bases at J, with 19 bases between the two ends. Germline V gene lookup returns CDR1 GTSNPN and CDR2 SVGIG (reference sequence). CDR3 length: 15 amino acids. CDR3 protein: CAWSAIDQGRTEAFF. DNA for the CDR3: TGTGCCTGGAGCGCCATTGATCAGGGGCGGACTGAAGCTTTCTTT. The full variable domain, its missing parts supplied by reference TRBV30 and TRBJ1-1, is SQTIHQWPATLVQPVGSPLSLECTVEGTSNPNLYWYRQAAGRGLQLLFYSVGIGQISSEVPQNLSASRPQDRQFILSSKKLLLSDSGFYLCAWSAIDQGRTEAFFGQGTRLTVV.

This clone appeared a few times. The CDR3 DNA reads as TGTGCCAGCAGTTATACAGGGGCCAATCAGCCCCAGCATTTT. Protein: CASSYTGANQPQHF. The chain recombines TRBV6-5 with TRBJ1-5, with 7 positions matching TRBD1. Looked up from germline, CDR1 is MNHEY and CDR2 is SVGAGI. CDR3 size: 14 residues. V lost 3 bases, J lost 3 bases, and 2 bases stayed unmatched.

The CDR3: CASSLGHTDTQYF. CDR3 DNA sequence: TGTGCCAGCAGCTTAGGACACACAGATACGCAGTATTTT. The rearrangement uses TRBV11-2 and TRBJ2-3; D not certain. CDR1 SGHAT and CDR2 FQNNGV come from the germline V gene. V was shortened by 1 base and J by 2 bases, with 4 bases between the two germline ends. The CDR3 sequence is 13 residues long.

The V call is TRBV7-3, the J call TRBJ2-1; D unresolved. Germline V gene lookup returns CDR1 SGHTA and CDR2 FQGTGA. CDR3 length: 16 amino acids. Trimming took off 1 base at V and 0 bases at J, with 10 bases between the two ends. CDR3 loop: CASSLSGQSSYNEQFF. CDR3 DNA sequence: TGTGCCAGCAGCTTAAGTGGGCAGAGCTCCTACAATGAGCAGTTCTTC.

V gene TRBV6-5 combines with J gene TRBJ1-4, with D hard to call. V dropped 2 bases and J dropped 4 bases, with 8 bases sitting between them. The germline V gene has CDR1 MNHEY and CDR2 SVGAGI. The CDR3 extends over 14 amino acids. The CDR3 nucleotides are TGTGCCAGCAGTTACGGCCAGTATAATGAAAAACTGTTTTTT. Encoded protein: CASSYGQYNEKLFF.

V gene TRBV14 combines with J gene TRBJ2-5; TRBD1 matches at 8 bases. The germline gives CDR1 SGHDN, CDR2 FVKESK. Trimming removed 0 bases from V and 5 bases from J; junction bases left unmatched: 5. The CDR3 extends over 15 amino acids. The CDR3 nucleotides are TGTGCCAGCAGCCAAGAATCAACAGGGGGGGAGACCCAGTACTTC. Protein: CASSQESTGGETQYF. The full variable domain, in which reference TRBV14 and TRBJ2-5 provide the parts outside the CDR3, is EAGVTQFPSHSVIEKGQTVTLRCDPISGHDNLYWYRRVMGKEIKFLLHFVKESKQDESGMPNNRFLAERTGGTYSTLKVQPAELEDSGVYFCASSQESTGGETQYFGPGTRLLVL.

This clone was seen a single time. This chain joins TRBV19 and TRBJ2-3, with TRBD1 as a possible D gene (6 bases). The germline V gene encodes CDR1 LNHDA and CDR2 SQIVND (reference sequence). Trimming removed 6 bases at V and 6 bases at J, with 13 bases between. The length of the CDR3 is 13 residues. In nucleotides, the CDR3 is TGTGCCAGTAGGACAAGAGGGGGTGATACGCAGTATTTT. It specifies CASRTRGGDTQYF.

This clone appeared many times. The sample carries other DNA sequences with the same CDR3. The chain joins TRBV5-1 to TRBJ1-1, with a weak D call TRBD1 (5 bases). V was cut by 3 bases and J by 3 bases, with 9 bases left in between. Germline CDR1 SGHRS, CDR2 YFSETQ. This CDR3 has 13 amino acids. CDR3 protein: CASSWGGDTEAFF. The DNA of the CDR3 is TGCGCCAGCAGCTGGGGAGGGGACACTGAAGCTTTCTTT. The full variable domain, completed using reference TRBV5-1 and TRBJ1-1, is KAGVTQTPRYLIKTRGQQVTLSCSPISGHRSVSWYQQTPGQGLQFLFEYFSETQRNKGNFPGRFSGRQFSNSRSEMNVSTLELGDSALYLCASSWGGDTEAFFGQGTRLTVV.

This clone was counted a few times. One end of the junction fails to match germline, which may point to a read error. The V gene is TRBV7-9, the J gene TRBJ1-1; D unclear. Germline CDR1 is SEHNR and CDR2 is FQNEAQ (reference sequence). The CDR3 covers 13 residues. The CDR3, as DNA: TGTTCCAGCAGCCTCGACATGAACACTGAAGCTTTCTTT. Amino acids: CSSSLDMNTEAFF.

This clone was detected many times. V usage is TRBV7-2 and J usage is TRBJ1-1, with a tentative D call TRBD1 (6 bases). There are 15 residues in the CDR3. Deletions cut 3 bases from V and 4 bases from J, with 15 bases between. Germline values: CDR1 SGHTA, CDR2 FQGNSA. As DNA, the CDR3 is TGTGCCAGCAGCTTGAGGGGAGGGGGGTCCACTGAAGCTTTCTTT. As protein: CASSLRGGGSTEAFF.

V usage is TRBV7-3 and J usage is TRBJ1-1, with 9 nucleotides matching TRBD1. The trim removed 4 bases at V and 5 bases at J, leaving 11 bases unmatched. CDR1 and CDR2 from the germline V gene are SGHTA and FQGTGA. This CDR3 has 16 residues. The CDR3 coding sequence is TGTGCCAGCAGCTCAGGCCCGGGACAGGGTATGACTGAAGCTTTCTTT. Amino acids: CASSSGPGQGMTEAFF.

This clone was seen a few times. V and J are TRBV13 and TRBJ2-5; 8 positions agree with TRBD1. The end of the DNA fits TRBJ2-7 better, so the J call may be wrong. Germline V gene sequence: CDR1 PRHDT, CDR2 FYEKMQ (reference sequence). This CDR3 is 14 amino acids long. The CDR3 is CASSGSGGGYEQYF. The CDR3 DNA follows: TGTGCCAGCAGCGGCTCAGGGGGCGGGTACGAGCAGTACTTC.

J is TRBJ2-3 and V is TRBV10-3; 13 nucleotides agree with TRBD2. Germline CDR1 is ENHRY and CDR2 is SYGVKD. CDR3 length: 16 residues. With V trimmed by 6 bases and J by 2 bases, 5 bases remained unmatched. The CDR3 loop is CAISTGTSGTTDTQYF. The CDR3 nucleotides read TGTGCCATCAGCACCGGGACTAGCGGGACCACAGATACGCAGTATTTT.

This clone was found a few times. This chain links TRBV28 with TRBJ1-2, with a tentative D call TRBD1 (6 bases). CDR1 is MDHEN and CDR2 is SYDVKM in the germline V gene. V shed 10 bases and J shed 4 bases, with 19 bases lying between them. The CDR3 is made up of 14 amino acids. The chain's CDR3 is CAISPGTTRYGYTF. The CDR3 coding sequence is TGTGCCATCTCTCCCGGGACAACCCGCTATGGCTACACCTTC.

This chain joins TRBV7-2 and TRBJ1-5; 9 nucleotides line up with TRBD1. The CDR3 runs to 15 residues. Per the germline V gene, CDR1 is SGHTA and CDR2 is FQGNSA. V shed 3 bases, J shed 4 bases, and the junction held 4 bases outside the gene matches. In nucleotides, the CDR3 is TGTGCCAGCAGCTTCGGGACAGGGAGGAATCAGCCCCAGCATTTT. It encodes CASSFGTGRNQPQHF. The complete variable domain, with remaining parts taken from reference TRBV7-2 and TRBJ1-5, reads GAGVSQSPSNKVTEKGKDVELRCDPISGHTALYWYRQSLGQGLEFLIYFQGNSAPDKSGLPSDRFSAERTGGSVSTLTIQRTQQEDSAVYLCASSFGTGRNQPQHFGDGTRLSIL.

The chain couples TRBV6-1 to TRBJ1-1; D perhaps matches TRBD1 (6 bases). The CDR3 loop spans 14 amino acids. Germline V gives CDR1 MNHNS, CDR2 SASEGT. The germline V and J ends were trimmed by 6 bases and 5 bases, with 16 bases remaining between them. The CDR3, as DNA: TGTGCCAGCAGAACTACAGGGTATAGGACTGAAGCTTTCTTT. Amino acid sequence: CASRTTGYRTEAFF.

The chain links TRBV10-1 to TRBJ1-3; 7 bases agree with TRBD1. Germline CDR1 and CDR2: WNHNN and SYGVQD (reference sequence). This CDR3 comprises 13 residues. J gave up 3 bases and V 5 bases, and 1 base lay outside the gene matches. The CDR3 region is CASSRDSGNTIYF. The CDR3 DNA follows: TGCGCCAGCAGTCGGGACAGTGGAAACACCATATATTTT.

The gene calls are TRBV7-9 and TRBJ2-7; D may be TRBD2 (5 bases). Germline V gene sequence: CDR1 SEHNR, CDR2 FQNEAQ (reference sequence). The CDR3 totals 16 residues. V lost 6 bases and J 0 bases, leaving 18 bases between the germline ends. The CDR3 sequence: CASSFSGLRSSYEQYF. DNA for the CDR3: TGTGCCAGCAGTTTTTCTGGACTCCGAAGCTCCTACGAGCAGTACTTC.

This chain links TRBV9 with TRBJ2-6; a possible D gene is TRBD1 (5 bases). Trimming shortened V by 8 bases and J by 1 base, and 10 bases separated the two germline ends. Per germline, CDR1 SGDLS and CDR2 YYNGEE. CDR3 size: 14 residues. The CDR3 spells CASTTASGANVLTF. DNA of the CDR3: TGTGCCAGTACGACAGCTTCTGGGGCCAACGTCCTGACTTTC.

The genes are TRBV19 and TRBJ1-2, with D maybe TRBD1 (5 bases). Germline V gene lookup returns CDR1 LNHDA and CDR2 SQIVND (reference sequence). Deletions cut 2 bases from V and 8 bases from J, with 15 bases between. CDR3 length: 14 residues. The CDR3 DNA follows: TGTGCCAGTAGTATATCAGGCCAGGGAAGGGGCTACACCTTC. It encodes CASSISGQGRGYTF.